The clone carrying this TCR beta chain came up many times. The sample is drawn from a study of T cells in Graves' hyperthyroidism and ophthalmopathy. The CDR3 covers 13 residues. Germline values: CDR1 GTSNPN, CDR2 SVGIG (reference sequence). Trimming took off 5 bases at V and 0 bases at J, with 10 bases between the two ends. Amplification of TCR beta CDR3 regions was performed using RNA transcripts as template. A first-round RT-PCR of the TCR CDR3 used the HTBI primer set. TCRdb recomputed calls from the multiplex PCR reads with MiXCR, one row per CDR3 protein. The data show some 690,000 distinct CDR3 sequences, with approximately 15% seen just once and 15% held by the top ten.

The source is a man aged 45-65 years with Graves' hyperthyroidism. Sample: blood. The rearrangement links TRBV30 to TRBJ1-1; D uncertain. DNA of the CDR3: TGTGCCTGGGAGAACAGCCTGAACACTGAAGCTTTCTTT. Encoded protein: CAWENSLNTEAFF.